Listed below are T cell receptor beta chains from one sample, sequenced in a study of T-cell memory formation after mild COVID-19. MiXCR, applied by TCRdb to the 5' RACE reads, yields one record per CDR3 protein. The profile shows about 250,000 distinct CDR3 sequences, about 16% of them singletons. The sample consisted of PBMCs or a T cell subset sorted from them (not recorded which). Receptors originate from an adult woman who had mild COVID-19 (a few samples of this study predate the infection). Cell type and time point are not known. CDR3s include the opening cysteine and the closing phenylalanine or tryptophan.

TRBV25-1	TRBJ2-1	15	CASSESGRSYNEQFF
TRBV30	TRBJ1-5	13	CAWRGQGNQPQHF
TRBV7-9	TRBJ2-1	16	CASSLAGGVSYNEQFF
TRBV20-1	TRBJ2-5	15	CSAPPRGATRQTQYF
TRBV4-3	TRBJ2-7	12	CASSQDGYEQYF
TRBV10-3	TRBJ1-2	9	CAIRYGYTF
TRBV29-1	TRBJ2-5	12	CSAQLGGETQYF
TRBV20-1	TRBJ1-1	18	CSATPGQGAHSRVTEAFF
TRBV12-3/TRBV12-4	TRBJ2-2	18	CASSLPQDRNPRTGELFF
TRBV15	TRBJ2-1	20	CATSRDRGLAGVSSYNEQFF
TRBV19	TRBJ2-7	15	CASSISHGPADEQYF
TRBV7-2	TRBJ2-2	15	CASSLQRTSTGELFF
TRBV24-1	TRBJ2-2	15	CAVSRGLGPTGELFF
TRBV30	TRBJ2-7	14	CAWSVLAWAYEQYF